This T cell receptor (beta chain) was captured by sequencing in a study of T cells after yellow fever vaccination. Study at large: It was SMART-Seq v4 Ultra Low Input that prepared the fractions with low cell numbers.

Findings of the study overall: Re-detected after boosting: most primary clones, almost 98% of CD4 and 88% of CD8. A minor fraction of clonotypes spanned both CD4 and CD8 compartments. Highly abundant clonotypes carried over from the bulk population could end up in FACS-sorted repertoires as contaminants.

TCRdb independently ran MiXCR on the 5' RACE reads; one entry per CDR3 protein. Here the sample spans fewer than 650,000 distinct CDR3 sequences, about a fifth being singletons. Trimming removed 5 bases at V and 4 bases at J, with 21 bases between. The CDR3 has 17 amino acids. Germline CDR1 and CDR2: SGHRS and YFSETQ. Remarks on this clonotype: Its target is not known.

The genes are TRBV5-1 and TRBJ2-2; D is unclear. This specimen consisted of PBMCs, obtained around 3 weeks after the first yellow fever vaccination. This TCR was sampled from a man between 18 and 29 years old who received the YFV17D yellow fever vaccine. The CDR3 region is CASSWRRDMLVTGELFF. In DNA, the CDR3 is TGCGCCAGCAGTTGGAGAAGGGATATGCTGGTCACCGGGGAGCTGTTTTTT.